The rows below give T cell receptor beta chains drawn from one sample of a study of shared clonotypes between healthy human individuals. The method was immunoSEQ multiplex PCR; TCRdb's version includes in-frame clones alone and lacks a portion of them. The data hold 650,000 to 800,000 clones, with just over 90% observed a single time. What was sequenced was naive CD8+ T cells sorted from blood. The receptor source for this set is a man under 40 in good health. The CDR3 runs from the conserved cysteine through the conserved F or W. The D gene is left open where the match is weak. The listing skips clone size in some rows; elsewhere it reads once, few, many or a size class.

TRBD1	TRBV19	TRBJ1-5	-	TGTGCCAGTGGGGACAGGGTTGATCAGCCCCAGCATTTT	CASGDRVDQPQHF
-	TRBV25-1	TRBJ2-1	-	TGTGCCAGCCAACGACTAGTAGGGAATGAGCAGTTCTTC	CASQRLVGNEQFF
TRBD2	TRBV28	TRBJ2-7	-	TGTGCCAGCACGCCGGGGGTCTTTGTTAGCGGGAGGGACTACGAGCAGTACTTC	CASTPGVFVSGRDYEQYF
TRBD1	TRBV2	TRBJ2-6	-	TGTGCCAGCAGTGAACCCCGGGACAGGGTTCTCTCTGGGGCCAACGTCCTGACTTTC	CASSEPRDRVLSGANVLTF
TRBD1	TRBV9	TRBJ2-2	-	TGTGCCAGCAGCGTAGACAGGGGGAACACCGGGGAGCTGTTTTTT	CASSVDRGNTGELFF
-	TRBV10-3	TRBJ2-2	-	TGTGCCACCACCGCCCCCGGCGAAGGCACCGGGGAGCTGTTTTTT	CATTAPGEGTGELFF
TRBD1	TRBV7-9	TRBJ2-2	-	TGTGCCAGCAGGGCAGGGGGACAGATTTCCGGGGAGCTGTTTTTT	CASRAGGQISGELFF
-	TRBV7-2	TRBJ2-3	-	TGTGCCAGCAGCTACCTGGGCGGGCCAGGAACGGGCCCGACAGATACGCAGTATTTT	CASSYLGGPGTGPTDTQYF
-	TRBV7-9	TRBJ1-1	-	TGTGCCAGCAGCTTAGCACGGGGAAGGGCTTTCTTT	CASSLARGRAFF
TRBD1	TRBV27	TRBJ2-7	-	TGTGCCAGCATCTCCCGCAAGATAGGGACAGGGGCTTCCTACGAGCAGTACTTC	CASISRKIGTGASYEQYF
-	TRBV7-9	TRBJ2-3	-	TGTGCCAGCAGCTTGGGCAGACCAGCCTCTAGCACAGATACGCAGTATTTT	CASSLGRPASSTDTQYF
-	TRBV11-2	TRBJ2-7	-	TGTGCCAGCAGCTCCAGAGGGGGGTACGAGCAGTACTTC	CASSSRGGYEQYF
-	TRBV23-1	TRBJ1-1	-	TGCGCCAGCAGTCTTATCGGACAGAGTGAAGCTTTCTTT	CASSLIGQSEAFF
-	TRBV9	TRBJ1-2	-	TGTGCCAGCAGCGTAGGCACAGGCTACACCTTC	CASSVGTGYTF
-	TRBV9	TRBJ2-2	-	TGTGCCAGCAGCGCGGCCCTCCAGGGTGGACACGGGGAGCTGTTTTTT	CASSAALQGGHGELFF
-	TRBV13	TRBJ2-3	-	TGTGCCAGCAGTGGCGGTTTGGATACGCAGTATTTT	CASSGGLDTQYF
-	TRBV27	TRBJ2-1	-	TGTGCCAGCAGTTTATTAGGGCCCTACAATGAGCAGTTCTTC	CASSLLGPYNEQFF
-	TRBV5-1	TRBJ2-7	-	TGCGCCAGCAGCACGGGGGGACAAGGCTACGAGCAGTACTTC	CASSTGGQGYEQYF
TRBD2	TRBV30	TRBJ2-5	-	TGTGCCTGGAGTGTACTCGGGAGGTATGAGACCCAGTACTTC	CAWSVLGRYETQYF
-	TRBV7-9	TRBJ2-7	-	TGTGCCAGCAGCTTAGAACTGACCTACGAGCAGTACTTC	CASSLELTYEQYF
TRBD2	TRBV25-1	TRBJ2-2	-	TGTGCCAGCAGTGTTACGGGAGGGCCAATCGGGGAGCTGTTTTTT	CASSVTGGPIGELFF
-	TRBV7-9	TRBJ2-1	-	TGTGCCAGCAGCTTTAGCAGGTCCTACAATGAGCAGTTCTTC	CASSFSRSYNEQFF
-	TRBV10-3	TRBJ2-3	-	TGTGCCATCAGCGAAGGGACGTGGACAGGCACAGATACGCAGTATTTT	CAISEGTWTGTDTQYF
-	TRBV11-2	TRBJ2-2	-	TGTGCCAGCAGAGGGTTAGGGGGGTCTACCACCGGGGAGCTGTTTTTT	CASRGLGGSTTGELFF
TRBD1	TRBV27	TRBJ2-1	-	TGTGCCAGCAGTGGGAAAGGGGGCGTCGGAATCGATGAGCAGTTCTTC	CASSGKGGVGIDEQFF
-	TRBV9	TRBJ1-1	once	TGTGCCAGCACCCCGGCCTCGACAAAGGTTGGGCTGAACACTGAAGCTTTCTTT	CASTPASTKVGLNTEAFF
-	TRBV2	TRBJ2-2	-	TGTGCCAGCAGTGAAATGGCCCTTGGGGTCGGGGAGCTGTTTTTT	CASSEMALGVGELFF
-	TRBV7-6	TRBJ1-5	-	TGTGCCAGCAGCCAAGAGGGCGATCAGCCCCAGCATTTT	CASSQEGDQPQHF
-	TRBV6-1	TRBJ2-2	-	TGTGCCAGCAGTGCTACCGCGAACACCGGGGAGCTGTTTTTT	CASSATANTGELFF
TRBD2	TRBV5-5	TRBJ2-1	-	TGTGCCAGCAGCCTAACTAGCGGGAGGGCCAGTGAGCAGTTCTTC	CASSLTSGRASEQFF
-	TRBV11-2	TRBJ2-1	-	TGTGCCAGCAGCTTAGCACTAGACAATGAGCAGTTCTTC	CASSLALDNEQFF
-	TRBV28	TRBJ2-1	-	TGTGCCAGCAGGCGACGGGGCCCCCCCCATCGGAATGAGCAGTTCTTC	CASRRRGPPHRNEQFF
TRBD2	TRBV4-3	TRBJ2-1	-	TGCGCCAGCAGCCAAGATCGGGGGGACTCCGTGTTCAATGAGCAGTTCTTC	CASSQDRGDSVFNEQFF
-	TRBV27	TRBJ2-7	-	TGTGCCAGCAGTTTTAAGGGGAGCTACGAGCAGTACTTC	CASSFKGSYEQYF
-	TRBV9	TRBJ2-7	-	TGTGCCAGCGGCCGAGCGGACGAGCAGTACTTC	CASGRADEQYF
-	TRBV7-8	TRBJ2-7	-	TGTGCCAGCAGCTCGTCCGGGACATACTACGAGCAGTACTTC	CASSSSGTYYEQYF
TRBD2	TRBV4-3	TRBJ2-2	-	TGCGCCAGCAGCCGACTAGCGGGAGACAACCCCGGGGAGCTGTTTTTT	CASSRLAGDNPGELFF
-	TRBV9	TRBJ2-6	-	TGTGCCAGCAGCGCAGGGACTGGGGCCAACGTCCTGACTTTC	CASSAGTGANVLTF
TRBD2	TRBV4-1	TRBJ2-3	-	TGCGCCAGCAGCCAAGATCCCCCGGGAGGTACACCTCCTAGCACAGATACGCAGTATTTT	CASSQDPPGGTPPSTDTQYF
-	TRBV21-1	TRBJ1-4	-	TGTGCCAGCAGCAACCCTCTTTTTGAAAAACTGTTTTTT	CASSNPLFEKLFF
TRBD1	TRBV7-9	TRBJ2-7	-	TGTGCCAGCAGCTTAGCGCTGGGACAGGGGGCGCGAGAGCAGTACTTC	CASSLALGQGAREQYF
-	TRBV29-1	TRBJ2-1	-	TGCAGCGTTGAGGATGACAATGAGCAGTTCTTC	CSVEDDNEQFF
-	TRBV7-9	TRBJ1-1	-	TGTGCCAGCAGCCGACCCGGTGGGGCTGCGGTGGTGGCTTTCTTT	CASSRPGGAAVVAFF
-	TRBV15	TRBJ1-4	once	TGTGCCACCACCGATTTCGCGGACAGCTTGAATGAAAAACTGTTTTTT	CATTDFADSLNEKLFF
TRBD2	TRBV4-1	TRBJ2-1	-	TGCGCCAGCAGCCCCGGGACTAGCGGGTACAACAATGAGCAGTTCTTC	CASSPGTSGYNNEQFF
-	TRBV5-4	TRBJ2-3	-	TGTGCCAGCAGCGCGGGACAGCTCACAGATACGCAGTATTTT	CASSAGQLTDTQYF
-	TRBV5-6	TRBJ2-7	-	TGTGCCAGCAGCTTGTTGGGGGGAGAGCAGTACTTC	CASSLLGGEQYF
-	TRBV2	TRBJ2-7	-	TGTGCCAGCAGTGAGACGAGGCAGGGTCTTGCCTACGAGCAGTACTTC	CASSETRQGLAYEQYF
TRBD2	TRBV4-1	TRBJ2-7	-	TGCGCCAGCAGCTTTAGCGGGAGCTACGAGCAGTACTTC	CASSFSGSYEQYF
TRBD2	TRBV27	TRBJ2-1	-	TGTGCCAGCAGCAGCGGGAGCTCCTACAATGAGCAGTTCTTC	CASSSGSSYNEQFF
-	TRBV13	TRBJ2-7	-	TGTGCCAGCAGCTCAGGGGATACTACTTCCTACGAGCAGTACTTC	CASSSGDTTSYEQYF
-	TRBV11-2	TRBJ2-3	-	TGTGCCAGCAGCTTTGAACAGGCAGCCGATACGCAGTATTTT	CASSFEQAADTQYF